The entry below describes one T cell receptor (beta chain). Per the original methods: Reference gene primers were amplified, and this amplification served to estimate nucleated cell counts. TCRdb's copy holds only in-frame clones and misses some; the assay was immunoSEQ multiplex PCR. V and J calls and clone size follow that table, whereas D and trimming were derived from the DNA. The sample shows about 180,000 clones, 86% of them seen only once. This record comes from a study of blood T cell repertoires in COVID-19. Study in general: COVID-19 samples, acute and convalescent, were from the United States, Italy and Spain. Nucleic acid was either cDNA or gDNA, and it came from T cells, B-cell-depleted T cells, or PBMCs.

This CDR3 region has 13 residues. V was shortened by 5 bases and J by 3 bases, with 8 bases between the two germline ends. This chain joins TRBV12-3 or TRBV12-4 and TRBJ1-5, with D perhaps TRBD1 (5 bases). The sample consisted of peripheral blood. This TCR was sampled from a man aged 50 to 60 with active or convalescent COVID-19. CDR3 nucleotides: TGTGCCAGCAGTACAGGACCCAATCAGCCCCAGCATTTT. Residues: CASSTGPNQPQHF.